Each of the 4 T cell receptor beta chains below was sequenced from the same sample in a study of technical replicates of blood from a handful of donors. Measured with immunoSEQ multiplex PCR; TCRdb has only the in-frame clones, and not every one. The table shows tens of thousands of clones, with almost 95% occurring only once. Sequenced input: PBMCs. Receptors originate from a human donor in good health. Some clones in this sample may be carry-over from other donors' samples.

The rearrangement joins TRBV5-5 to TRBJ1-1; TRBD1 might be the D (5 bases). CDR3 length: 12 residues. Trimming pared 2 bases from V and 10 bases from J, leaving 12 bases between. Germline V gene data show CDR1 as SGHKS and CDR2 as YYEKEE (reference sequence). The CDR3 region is CASSFDMGGAFF. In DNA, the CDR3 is TGTGCCAGCAGCTTCGACATGGGGGGAGCTTTCTTT.

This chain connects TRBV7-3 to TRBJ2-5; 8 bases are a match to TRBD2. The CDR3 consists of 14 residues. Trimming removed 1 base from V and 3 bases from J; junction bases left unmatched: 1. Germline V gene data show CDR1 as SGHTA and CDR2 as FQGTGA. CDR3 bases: TGTGCCAGCAGCTTAAACGGGGGGGAAGAGACCCAGTACTTC. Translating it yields CASSLNGGEETQYF.

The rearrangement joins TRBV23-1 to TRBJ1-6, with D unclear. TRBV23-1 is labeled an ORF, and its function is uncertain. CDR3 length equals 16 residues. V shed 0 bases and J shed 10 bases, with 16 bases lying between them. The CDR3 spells CASSQSAPIVYSPLHF. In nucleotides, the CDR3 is TGCGCCAGCAGTCAATCAGCCCCGATCGTCTACTCACCCCTCCACTTT.

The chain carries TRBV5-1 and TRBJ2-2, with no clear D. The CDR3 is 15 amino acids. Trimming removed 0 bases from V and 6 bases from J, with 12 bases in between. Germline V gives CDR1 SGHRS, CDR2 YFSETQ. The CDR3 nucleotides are TGCGCCAGCAGCTTGGTCGCCCTAACGGCCGGGGAGCTGTTTTTT. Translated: CASSLVALTAGELFF.